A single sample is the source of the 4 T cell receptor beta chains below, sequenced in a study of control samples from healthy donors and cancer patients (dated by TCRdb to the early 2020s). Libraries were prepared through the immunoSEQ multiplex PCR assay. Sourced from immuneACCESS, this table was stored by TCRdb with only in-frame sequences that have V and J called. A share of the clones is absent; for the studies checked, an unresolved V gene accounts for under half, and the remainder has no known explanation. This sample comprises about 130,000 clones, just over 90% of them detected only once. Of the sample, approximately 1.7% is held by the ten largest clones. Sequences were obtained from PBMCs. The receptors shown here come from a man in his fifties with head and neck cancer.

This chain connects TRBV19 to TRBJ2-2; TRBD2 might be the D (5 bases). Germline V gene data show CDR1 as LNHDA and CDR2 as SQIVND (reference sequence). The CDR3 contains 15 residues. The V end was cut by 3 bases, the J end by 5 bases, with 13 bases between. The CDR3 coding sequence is TGTGCCAGTAGTATGGAGGTAGTAGGGACCGGGGAGCTGTTTTTT. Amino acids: CASSMEVVGTGELFF.

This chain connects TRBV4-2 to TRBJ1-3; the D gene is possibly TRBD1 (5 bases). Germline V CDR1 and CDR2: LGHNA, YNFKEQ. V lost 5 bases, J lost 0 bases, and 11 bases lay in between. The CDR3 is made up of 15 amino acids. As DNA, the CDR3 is TGTGCCAGCAGCGACAGAAGCAGCTCTGGAAACACCATATATTTT. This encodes CASSDRSSSGNTIYF.

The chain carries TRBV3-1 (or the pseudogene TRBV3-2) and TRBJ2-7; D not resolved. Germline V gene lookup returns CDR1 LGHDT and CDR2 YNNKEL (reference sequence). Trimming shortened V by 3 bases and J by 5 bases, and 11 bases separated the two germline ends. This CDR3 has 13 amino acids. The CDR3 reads CASSHNSVNEQYF. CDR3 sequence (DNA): TGTGCCAGCAGCCACAATTCTGTAAACGAGCAGTACTTC.

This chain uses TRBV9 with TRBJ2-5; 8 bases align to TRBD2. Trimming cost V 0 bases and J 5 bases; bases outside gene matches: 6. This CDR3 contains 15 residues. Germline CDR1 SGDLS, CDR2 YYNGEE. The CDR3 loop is CASSVAGGARETQYF. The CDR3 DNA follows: TGTGCCAGCAGCGTAGCCGGGGGGGCTAGGGAGACCCAGTACTTC.